Following are 25 T cell receptor beta chains from one sample sequenced in a study of T cells in Graves' hyperthyroidism and ophthalmopathy. TCR beta CDR3 region amplification was performed from RNA transcripts. TCR CDR3 underwent first-round RT-PCR with the HTBI primer set. TCRdb passed the multiplex PCR reads through MiXCR, listing each CDR3 protein once. Of 620,000 or so distinct CDR3 sequences in the sample, about 14% were seen once. Sequenced material: blood. The receptors derive from a woman aged 45-65 years with Graves' ophthalmopathy.

In its sample, this clonotype was seen many times. The chain recombines TRBV30 with TRBJ1-6, with 8 bases identical to TRBD1. Germline V gene data show CDR1 as GTSNPN and CDR2 as SVGIG (reference sequence). J was trimmed by 9 bases and V by 4 bases; bases with no gene match: 5. This CDR3 spans 13 amino acids. The CDR3 DNA follows: TGTGCCTGGACCGGACAGGGTAGTTCACCCCTCCACTTT. As protein: CAWTGQGSSPLHF. Supplemented by reference TRBV30 and TRBJ1-6, the full variable domain reads SQTIHQWPATLVQPVGSPLSLECTVEGTSNPNLYWYRQAAGRGLQLLFYSVGIGQISSEVPQNLSASRPQDRQFILSSKKLLLSDSGFYLCAWTGQGSSPLHFGNGTRLTVT.

This clonotype has ten or more counts. J is TRBJ2-7 and V is TRBV6-5, with TRBD1 identical over 9 bases. J was trimmed by 5 bases and V by 3 bases; bases with no gene match: 14. The CDR3 extends over 17 amino acids. In germline, CDR1 is MNHEY, CDR2 SVGAGI. DNA of the CDR3: TGTGCCAGCAGTTATCCCGGGACAGGGATCTCCGTCGACGAGCAGTACTTC. This encodes CASSYPGTGISVDEQYF.

This clonotype was seen ten or more times. V usage is TRBV7-9 and J usage is TRBJ2-7, with 8 nucleotides matching TRBD2. This CDR3 is 18 amino acids long. Per the germline V gene, CDR1 is SEHNR and CDR2 is FQNEAQ (reference sequence). V shed 4 bases, J shed 1 base, and the junction held 15 bases outside the gene matches. CDR3 in DNA: TGTGCCAGCAGCTATTCGACCCCGGGACTAGAGGGTTCCTACGAGCAGTACTTC. Amino acids: CASSYSTPGLEGSYEQYF.

The V call is TRBV5-1, the J call TRBJ2-1; D is perhaps TRBD2 (5 bases). Per the germline V gene, CDR1 is SGHRS and CDR2 is YFSETQ. V was cut by 4 bases and J by 10 bases, with 12 bases left in between. This CDR3 comprises 12 residues. The chain's CDR3 is CASSIPGSEQFF. Here the CDR3 DNA reads TGCGCCAGCAGCATCCCGGGGTCCGAGCAGTTCTTC.

The table lists this clonotype with a few counts. This chain links TRBV27 with TRBJ2-2, with 9 bases fitting TRBD2. From germline, CDR1 is MNHEY and CDR2 SMNVEV (reference sequence). Trimming took 1 base from V and 0 from J; bases not matched to a gene: 3. The CDR3 is 17 residues long. CDR3 region: CASSLWAGGPNTGELFF. The CDR3 DNA reads TGTGCCAGCAGTTTATGGGCGGGAGGGCCGAACACCGGGGAGCTGTTTTTT.

This clonotype came up many times. This chain uses TRBV20-1 with TRBJ1-4, with D perhaps matching TRBD1 (5 bases). CDR1 and CDR2 (germline): DFQATT, SNEGSKA (reference sequence). V dropped 2 bases and J dropped 5 bases, with 9 bases sitting between them. The CDR3 has 13 residues. The CDR3 loop reads CSARREGNEKLFF. The CDR3, as DNA: TGCAGTGCTAGAAGGGAGGGGAATGAAAAACTGTTTTTT.

In its sample, this clonotype was seen many times. The V gene is TRBV12-3 or TRBV12-4, the J gene TRBJ2-5; 8 bases match TRBD1. V shed 3 bases, J shed 7 bases, and the junction held 7 bases outside the gene matches. The CDR3 consists of 14 residues. The CDR3 nucleotides read TGTGCCAGCAGTTTTATCGACAGGGGAAGGACCCAGTACTTC. It is translated as CASSFIDRGRTQYF.

This clonotype was detected many times. The gene calls are TRBV12-3 or TRBV12-4 and TRBJ2-1, with 8 bases aligning to TRBD1. Losses at the gene ends were 5 bases for V and 4 bases for J; bases not matched to a gene: 7. The length of the CDR3 is 15 residues. For the CDR3, the DNA is TGTGCCAGCAGTATCCAGGGGGCGTTTTACAATGAGCAGTTCTTC. As protein: CASSIQGAFYNEQFF.

The gene calls are TRBV19 and TRBJ1-2; D gene ambiguous. The CDR3 loop spans 13 amino acids. CDR1 and CDR2 from the germline V gene are LNHDA and SQIVND (reference sequence). V was clipped by 8 bases and J by 2 bases, with 12 bases between them. This CDR3 reads CASSAAPNYGYTF. The CDR3 region has the DNA TGTGCCAGTTCTGCAGCTCCGAACTATGGCTACACCTTC.

This clonotype turned up a few times. CDR3 in amino acids: CSVARGGSGANVLTF. The CDR3 DNA reads as TGCAGCGTGGCCAGGGGTGGGTCTGGGGCCAACGTCCTGACTTTC. The chain combines TRBV29-1 with TRBJ2-6; D might be TRBD1 (6 bases). V lost 6 bases to trimming and J lost 1 base, with 13 bases between them. Germline lookup yields CDR1 SQVTM and CDR2 ANQGSEA. The CDR3 contains 15 residues.

The rearrangement links TRBV6-1 to TRBJ1-1; TRBD1 agrees at 8 bases. Looked up from germline, CDR1 is MNHNS and CDR2 is SASEGT. V shed 10 bases and J 5 bases; nucleotides not matched to a gene: 18. The CDR3 contains 16 residues. The chain's CDR3 is CAILRSAGGSRTEAFF. CDR3 sequence (DNA): TGTGCCATACTCAGGTCTGCAGGGGGCTCTAGGACTGAAGCTTTCTTT.

This clonotype appeared many times. The chain carries TRBV6-1 and TRBJ2-7, with a tentative D call TRBD1 (6 bases). The ends were cut back, 5 bases at V and 0 bases at J, with 14 bases in the middle. This CDR3 comprises 15 residues. Germline V gene sequence: CDR1 MNHNS, CDR2 SASEGT. CDR3 sequence reads: CASSPRGSGSYEQYF. For the CDR3, the DNA is TGTGCCAGCAGTCCGAGGGGGAGCGGCTCCTACGAGCAGTACTTC.

Regarding this clonotype: This likely stems from a read error, as it lies one base from a far larger clone. The CDR3 spells CARSPRTGPYEQYF. CDR3 nucleotide sequence: TGTGCCCGCAGCCCCCGGACAGGCCCCTACGAGCAGTACTTC. V gene TRBV3-1 combines with J gene TRBJ2-7, with TRBD1 matching 7 bases. CDR3 length equals 14 residues. Looked up from germline, CDR1 is LGHDT and CDR2 is YNNKEL (reference sequence).

The chain carries TRBV20-1 and TRBJ2-1, with 9 bases fitting TRBD2. The germline V gene has CDR1 DFQATT and CDR2 SNEGSKA (reference sequence). The CDR3 extends over 17 amino acids. The V and J ends lost 0 bases and 5 bases, in that order; junction bases with no gene match: 11. This CDR3 reads CSARDLIRTSADNEQFF. The CDR3, as DNA: TGCAGTGCTAGAGATTTAATCAGGACTAGCGCCGACAATGAGCAGTTCTTC.

This clonotype has more than one count but fewer than ten. The CDR3, as DNA: TGTGCCAGCAGCCCATGGGACAGGGGGCGATCATACTTGAACACTGAAGCTTTCTTT. Protein: CASSPWDRGRSYLNTEAFF. The chain is built from TRBV11-1 and TRBJ1-1; TRBD1 matches 12 bases. Unmatched junction bases numbered 13, after V lost 5 bases and J lost 0 bases. Germline CDR1 and CDR2: SGHAT and FQDESV (reference sequence). This CDR3 region has 19 residues. The full variable domain, in which reference TRBV11-1 and TRBJ1-1 provide the parts outside the CDR3, is EAEVAQSPRYKITEKSQAVAFWCDPISGHATLYWYRQILGQGPELLVQFQDESVVDDSQLPKDRFSAERLKGVDSTLKIQPAELGDSAMYLCASSPWDRGRSYLNTEAFFGQGTRLTVV.

The chain combines TRBV24-1 with TRBJ1-2; D gene uncertain. V was pared by 2 bases and J by 4 bases, with 10 bases between. The germline CDR1 and CDR2 sequences are KGHDR and SFDVKD. This CDR3 is built from 14 residues. CDR3 bases: TGTGCCACCAGTGATTCACAATTACTCTATGGCTACACCTTC. This codes for CATSDSQLLYGYTF.

The sample holds a few counts of this clonotype. The J gene is TRBJ2-1, the V gene TRBV7-8; tentative D call: TRBD2 (5 bases). The CDR3 length is 13 residues. V dropped 0 bases and J dropped 8 bases, with 8 bases sitting between them. Germline CDR1 and CDR2: SGHVS and FQNEAQ. The DNA for the CDR3 is TGTGCCAGCAGCTTAGCTGAGGGTCATGAGCAGTTCTTC. Translating gives CASSLAEGHEQFF.

This clonotype was recorded at least ten times. CDR3 in DNA: TGCGCCAGCAGCACAACAGGGTTCCCGGGTCAGCCCCAGCATTTT. Its translation is CASSTTGFPGQPQHF. V and J are TRBV5-1 and TRBJ1-5; D is perhaps TRBD1 (6 bases). The germline gives CDR1 SGHRS, CDR2 YFSETQ. The CDR3 is 15 amino acids. V lost 4 bases and J 6 bases, leaving 17 bases between the germline ends.

The sample holds many counts of this clonotype. In DNA form, the CDR3 reads TGCAGTGCTAGAGGTAGCAGGGGGCAAGCTTCTATGAATGAGCAGTTCTTC. It translates to CSARGSRGQASMNEQFF. The chain links TRBV20-1 to TRBJ2-1, with 8 bases matching TRBD1. CDR1 and CDR2 (germline): DFQATT, SNEGSKA (reference sequence). This CDR3 comprises 17 residues. Unmatched junction bases numbered 15, after V lost 1 base and J lost 7 bases.

This clonotype was seen many times. The chain uses TRBV20-1 and TRBJ1-1; D is uncertain. Germline assignment: CDR1 DFQATT and CDR2 SNEGSKA (reference sequence). The CDR3 length is 15 residues. V was clipped by 3 bases and J by 3 bases, with 17 bases between them. The CDR3 is CSARTLLVAYTEAFF. The CDR3, as DNA: TGCAGTGCTAGGACCCTACTGGTGGCCTACACTGAAGCTTTCTTT.

The V gene is TRBV12-3 or TRBV12-4, the J gene TRBJ1-2; D remains unclear. Deletions cut 3 bases from V and 6 bases from J, with 11 bases between. This CDR3 has 13 residues. This CDR3 is CASSFGFGDGYTF. The CDR3 DNA reads TGTGCCAGCAGTTTTGGGTTTGGGGATGGCTACACCTTC.

This clonotype was seen only a few times. The chain recombines TRBV27 with TRBJ1-1; a possible D gene is TRBD1 (5 bases). Trimming pared 3 bases from V and 5 bases from J, leaving 13 bases between. The CDR3 length is 14 residues. Per germline, CDR1 MNHEY and CDR2 SMNVEV (reference sequence). In DNA, the CDR3 is TGTGCCAGCAGTTTTGACGGGGGGTCGACTGAAGCTTTCTTT. This translates into CASSFDGGSTEAFF.

The table lists this clonotype with a few counts. V usage is TRBV18 and J usage is TRBJ2-3, with 11 bases lining up with TRBD2. The CDR3 consists of 16 residues. After removal of 5 bases from V and 2 bases from J, the junction contained 6 bases not matched to a gene. The germline CDR1 and CDR2 sequences are KGHSH and LQKENI. Here the CDR3 reads CASSSGTSGHTDTQYF. As DNA, the CDR3 is TGTGCCAGCTCATCCGGGACTAGCGGTCACACAGATACGCAGTATTTT.

Here the CDR3 DNA reads TGTGCCAGCAGCGCACAAAGCAATCAGCCCCAGCATTTT. Protein product: CASSAQSNQPQHF. The chain carries TRBV2 and TRBJ1-5; D gene ambiguous. Germline V gene data show CDR1 as SNHLY and CDR2 as FYNNEI. The V and J ends lost 6 bases and 1 base respectively, with 7 bases between them. This CDR3 has 13 residues.

The chain is built from TRBV5-6 and TRBJ2-1, with a weak D call TRBD2 (6 bases). The CDR3 runs to 15 residues. Germline V gene data show CDR1 as SGHDT and CDR2 as YYEEEE. V gave up 4 bases and J gave up 4 bases, with 15 bases separating them. The DNA of the CDR3 is TGTGCCAGCAGCATGTGGGGCGGAGGGTACAATGAGCAGTTCTTC. Protein: CASSMWGGGYNEQFF.